The 9 T cell receptor beta chains below all came from one sample that was sequenced in a study of identical twins listed by TCRdb under 2016. The receptor library was made with 5' RACE. The sequencing machine was an Illumina HiSeq 2000. TCRdb ran its own pipeline on the public reads, namely fastp trimming at Q25 and MiXCR clone calling, and kept in-frame beta chains. Rows are combined by CDR3 protein, so each entry shows the most common genes and DNA. The sample records 470,000 or so distinct CDR3 sequences, about 24% of which are singletons. 2.5% to 3.5% of the sample lies in the top ten. The same sample was also used in a study of T cells expressing NK-cell markers.

Sequenced: CD4+ T cells sorted from blood. These receptor sequences come from a woman younger than 30 in good health.

This chain links TRBV6-5 with TRBJ2-6; 7 positions match TRBD1. Germline V gene sequence: CDR1 MNHEY, CDR2 SVGAGI. This CDR3 spans 15 amino acids. V shed 5 bases, J shed 2 bases, and the junction held 3 bases outside the gene matches. CDR3 nucleotide sequence: TGTGCCAGCAGTATACAGGGGCCTGGGGCCAACGTCCTGACTTTC. Its translation: CASSIQGPGANVLTF.

This clonotype was counted between two and nine times. The chain is built from TRBV18 and TRBJ1-4; no reliable D call. The germline V and J ends were trimmed by 1 base and 8 bases, with 8 bases remaining between them. The CDR3 contains 13 residues. From germline, CDR1 is KGHSH and CDR2 LQKENI. The DNA for the CDR3 is TGTGCCAGCTCACCACGGGTGAGGGAAAAACTGTTTTTT. Translating it yields CASSPRVREKLFF.

The sample holds a few counts of this clonotype. The chain uses TRBV6-1 and TRBJ2-1, with 12 bases fitting TRBD2. Germline lookup yields CDR1 MNHNS and CDR2 SASEGT. The J segment lost 14 bases and the V segment lost 4 bases, leaving 6 bases of the junction unmatched. There are 13 residues in the CDR3. The CDR3 nucleotides are TGTGCCAGCAGTGCATCTAGCGGGGGGGCTAAGTTCTTC. Translating it yields CASSASSGGAKFF.

This rearrangement joins TRBV12-3 or TRBV12-4 to TRBJ1-5, with D possibly TRBD1 on 6 matching bases. The CDR3 length is 14 residues. With 3 bases removed from V and 11 bases from J, the gap between germline ends came to 17 bases. In DNA form, the CDR3 reads TGTGCCAGCAGTTTCCGGCAGGGGTTGGGGACCCAGCATTTT. Translating gives CASSFRQGLGTQHF.

There are many counts of this clonotype. The CDR3 region is CASRSSGRAPYNEQFF. The CDR3 nucleotides are TGTGCCAGCAGGTCTAGCGGGAGGGCCCCCTACAATGAGCAGTTCTTC. The rearrangement uses TRBV12-3 or TRBV12-4 and TRBJ2-1; 12 nucleotides align to TRBD2. Losses at the gene ends were 6 bases for V and 2 bases for J; bases not matched to a gene: 5. This CDR3 region has 16 residues.

This clonotype was seen only a few times. This chain links TRBV11-2 with TRBJ1-1; no clear D. CDR1 SGHAT and CDR2 FQNNGV come from the germline V gene. V lost 5 bases and J 4 bases, leaving 8 bases between the germline ends. CDR3 length: 12 amino acids. The CDR3 here is CASSPSPTEAFF. In nucleotides, the CDR3 is TGTGCCAGCAGCCCTAGCCCCACTGAAGCTTTCTTT.

This clonotype was seen more than once but under ten times. The V and J genes are TRBV20-1 and TRBJ1-1; tentatively, D is TRBD1 (5 bases). There are 14 residues in the CDR3. Germline loops: CDR1 DFQATT, CDR2 SNEGSKA (reference sequence). V shed 3 bases and J shed 0 bases, with 11 bases lying between them. CDR3 DNA: TGCAGTGCTAGTCCAGGGTCCTTGAACACTGAAGCTTTCTTT. Its translation: CSASPGSLNTEAFF.

The table lists this clonotype with a few counts. The V call is TRBV5-1, the J call TRBJ1-1; D might be TRBD1 (6 bases). Germline V gene data show CDR1 as SGHRS and CDR2 as YFSETQ. The germline V and J ends were trimmed by 2 bases and 0 bases, with 14 bases remaining between them. This CDR3 is built from 16 residues. The CDR3 nucleotides read TGCGCCAGCAGCTTCCTAGTAACAGGGTTGAACACTGAAGCTTTCTTT. This gives the protein CASSFLVTGLNTEAFF.

The V and J genes are TRBV11-2 and TRBJ2-5, with 8 nucleotides matching TRBD2. This CDR3 spans 18 amino acids. Germline loops: CDR1 SGHAT, CDR2 FQNNGV. V lost 6 bases to trimming and J lost 2 bases; unmatched junction nucleotides: 17. CDR3: CASSILLAGRLLQETQYF. CDR3 in DNA: TGTGCCAGCAGTATCCTTTTAGCGGGACGGTTGCTACAAGAGACCCAGTACTTC.